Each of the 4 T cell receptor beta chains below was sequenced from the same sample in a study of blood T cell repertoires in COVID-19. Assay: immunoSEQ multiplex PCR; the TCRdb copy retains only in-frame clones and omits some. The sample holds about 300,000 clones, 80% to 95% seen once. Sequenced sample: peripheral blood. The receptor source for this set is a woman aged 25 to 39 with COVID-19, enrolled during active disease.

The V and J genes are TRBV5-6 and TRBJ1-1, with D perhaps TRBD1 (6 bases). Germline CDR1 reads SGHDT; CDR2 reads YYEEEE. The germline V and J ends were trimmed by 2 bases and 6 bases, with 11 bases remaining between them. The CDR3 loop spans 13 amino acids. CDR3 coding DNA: TGTGCCAGCAGCTTCTTACAGGGCGCTGAAGCTTTCTTT. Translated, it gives CASSFLQGAEAFF.

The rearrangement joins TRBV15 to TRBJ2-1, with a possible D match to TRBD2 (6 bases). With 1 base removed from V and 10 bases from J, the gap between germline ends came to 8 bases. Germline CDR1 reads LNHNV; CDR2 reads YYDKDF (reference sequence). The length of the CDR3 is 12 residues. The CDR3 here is CATSRVREEQFF. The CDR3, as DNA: TGTGCCACCAGCAGAGTTCGGGAGGAGCAGTTCTTC.

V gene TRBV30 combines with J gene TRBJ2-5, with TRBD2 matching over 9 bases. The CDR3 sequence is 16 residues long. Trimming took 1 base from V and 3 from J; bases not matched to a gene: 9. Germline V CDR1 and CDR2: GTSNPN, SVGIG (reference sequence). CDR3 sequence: CAWSEPGLATKETQYF. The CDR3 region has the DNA TGTGCCTGGAGTGAACCAGGACTAGCGACTAAAGAGACCCAGTACTTC.

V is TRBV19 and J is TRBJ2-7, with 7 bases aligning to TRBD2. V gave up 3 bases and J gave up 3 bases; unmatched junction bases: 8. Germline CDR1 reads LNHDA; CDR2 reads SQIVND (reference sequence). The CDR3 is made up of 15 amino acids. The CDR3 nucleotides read TGTGCCAGTAGTATTGTGCGGGAGCAAGGCTACGAGCAGTACTTC. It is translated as CASSIVREQGYEQYF.